The subject of this entry is one T cell receptor beta chain. These data originate in a study of blood T cell repertoires in COVID-19. Background on the study: Acute-phase and convalescent COVID-19 samples originated in the United States, Italy and Spain. Nucleic acid was either cDNA or gDNA, and it came from T cells, B-cell-depleted T cells, or PBMCs.

Assay used: immunoSEQ multiplex PCR; TCRdb lists only in-frame clones, some missing. Among around 70,000 clones listed, roughly 76% were seen once. In germline, CDR1 is SEHNR, CDR2 FQNEAQ (reference sequence). V lost 4 bases to trimming and J lost 5 bases; unmatched junction nucleotides: 9. This CDR3 has 15 residues. This chain joins TRBV7-9 and TRBJ1-1; 8 nucleotides align to TRBD1. The origin of this receptor is a woman aged 70-85 years with acute or convalescent COVID-19. Sequenced input: peripheral blood. CDR3 bases: TGTGCCAGCAGCTCAGGACAGGGAAGGGAGACTGAAGCTTTCTTT. This codes for CASSSGQGRETEAFF.